This TCR beta chain is from a study of blood T cell repertoires in COVID-19. Libraries were prepared by immunoSEQ multiplex PCR; TCRdb keeps only in-frame clonotypes and omits some of them. This table has 300,000 to 350,000 clones, about nine tenths appearing once. The CDR3 spans 19 residues. Losses at the gene ends were 6 bases for V and 3 bases for J; bases not matched to a gene: 19. Per germline, CDR1 LGHNA and CDR2 YNFKEQ. J is TRBJ2-7 and V is TRBV4-2; 11 bases align to TRBD2. Sequencing was done on a sample of peripheral blood. The clonotype originates from a young man with active or convalescent COVID-19. Here the CDR3 DNA reads TGTGCCAGCAGTTTGTCGTTGGAAACTAGCGGGAGTTTGGTCTACGAGCAGTACTTC. Amino acid sequence: CASSLSLETSGSLVYEQYF.